These 29 T cell receptor beta chains were all obtained from the same sample, sequenced in a study of T cell responses to AZD1222 COVID-19 vaccine. TCRdb's copy holds only in-frame clones and misses some; the assay was immunoSEQ multiplex PCR. This sample carries around 160,000 clones, roughly nine tenths of them seen once, and the ten largest clones take about 4%. Specimen: peripheral blood, collected 28 days after the second AZD1222 dose. Receptor source: an adult who received the AZD1222 COVID-19 vaccine.

This clone has only one observation. This chain links TRBV9 with TRBJ2-3, with D tentatively TRBD2 (7 bases). The germline V and J ends were trimmed by 4 bases and 4 bases, with 13 bases remaining between them. The CDR3 contains 14 residues. Germline loops: CDR1 SGDLS, CDR2 YYNGEE. This CDR3 reads CASSTRGGPDTQYF. DNA for the CDR3: TGTGCCAGCAGCACCCGCGGGGGCCCAGATACGCAGTATTTT.

The gene calls are TRBV19 and TRBJ1-1, with D possibly matching TRBD1 (6 bases). Trimming removed 7 bases at V and 7 bases at J, with 34 bases between. The CDR3 is made up of 19 amino acids. Germline CDR1 reads LNHDA; CDR2 reads SQIVND (reference sequence). The CDR3 DNA sequence: TGTGCCAGTACGAAGCAGGTAGTCGGGACAAATTCTCGGTTGAATGAAGCTTTCTTT. It encodes CASTKQVVGTNSRLNEAFF. The full variable domain, with the rest looked up from reference TRBV19 and TRBJ1-1, is DGGITQSPKYLFRKEGQNVTLSCEQNLNHDAMYWYRQDPGQGLRLIYYSQIVNDFQKGDIAEGYSVSREKKESFPLTVTSAQKNPTAFYLCASTKQVVGTNSRLNEAFFGQGTRLTVV.

The chain couples TRBV7-8 to TRBJ1-1, with D unresolved. There are 13 residues in the CDR3. With 7 bases removed from V and 3 bases from J, the gap between germline ends came to 12 bases. Germline CDR1 is SGHVS and CDR2 is FQNEAQ. The CDR3: CASIHLQDTEAFF. The CDR3 nucleotides are TGTGCCAGCATCCACCTCCAGGACACTGAAGCTTTCTTT.

In this sample, this clone turned up once. The chain recombines TRBV4-2 with TRBJ2-1, with D perhaps TRBD2 (6 bases). V shed 1 base and J shed 7 bases, with 20 bases lying between them. CDR1 and CDR2 (germline): LGHNA, YNFKEQ. This CDR3 contains 17 residues. This chain's CDR3 is CASSQVGGTRGSNEQFF. The CDR3 coding sequence is TGTGCCAGCAGCCAAGTCGGAGGGACCCGCGGTTCAAATGAGCAGTTCTTC.

This chain connects TRBV5-6 to TRBJ1-6, with D hard to call. The V and J ends lost 1 base and 6 bases respectively, with 11 bases between them. CDR1 and CDR2 from the germline V gene are SGHDT and YYEEEE. CDR3 length: 15 amino acids. The CDR3 region has the DNA TGTGCCAGCAGCTTGCGAGGGAGGTCTAATTCACCCCTCCACTTT. It specifies CASSLRGRSNSPLHF.

The gene calls are TRBV5-1 and TRBJ2-7, with TRBD1 matching 9 bases. J lost 2 bases, V lost 4 bases, and 7 bases had no gene match. Per germline, CDR1 SGHRS and CDR2 YFSETQ. The CDR3 contains 15 residues. CDR3 protein: CASSAGRTGAYEQYF. The CDR3 DNA sequence: TGCGCCAGCAGCGCCGGGCGGACAGGGGCCTACGAGCAGTACTTC.

The gene calls are TRBV30 and TRBJ1-2; D perhaps matches TRBD1 (5 bases). The CDR3 length is 14 residues. Germline CDR1 is GTSNPN and CDR2 is SVGIG (reference sequence). Trimming took 3 bases from V and 4 from J, leaving 15 bases between them. This chain's CDR3 is CAWSRTGLGYGYTF. The CDR3 region has the DNA TGTGCCTGGAGCAGAACAGGTCTCGGCTATGGCTACACCTTC.

The V gene is TRBV11-2, the J gene TRBJ2-3; D is uncertain. From germline, CDR1 is SGHAT and CDR2 FQNNGV. V gave up 5 bases and J gave up 1 base, with 10 bases separating them. The CDR3 extends over 14 amino acids. The CDR3 here is CASSTGTRTDTQYF. The CDR3 DNA reads as TGTGCCAGCAGCACCGGTACCCGCACAGATACGCAGTATTTT.

The chain has TRBV29-1 and TRBJ1-1; 7 nucleotides line up with TRBD1. With 5 bases clipped from V and 5 bases from J, the junction kept 14 bases outside the gene matches. Germline assignment: CDR1 SQVTM and CDR2 ANQGSEA. The CDR3 totals 15 residues. CDR3 bases: TGCAGCGTTTATCGGGAGGAGGGGGCATTGACTGAAGCTTTCTTT. This gives the protein CSVYREEGALTEAFF. The entire variable domain, with the rest obtained from reference TRBV29-1 and TRBJ1-1, is as follows: SAVISQKPSRDICQRGTSLTIQCQVDSQVTMMFWYRQQPGQSLTLIATANQGSEATYESGFVIDKFPISRPNLTFSTLTVSNMSPEDSSIYLCSVYREEGALTEAFFGQGTRLTVV.

V gene TRBV7-2 combines with J gene TRBJ1-1; D might be TRBD1 (5 bases). The CDR3 has 15 amino acids. Trimming removed 0 bases from V and 6 bases from J, with 14 bases in between. From germline, CDR1 is SGHTA and CDR2 FQGNSA. Here the CDR3 DNA reads TGTGCCAGCAGCTTAGCGCACAGGAGTTCCGCTGAAGCTTTCTTT. Amino acid sequence: CASSLAHRSSAEAFF.

The gene calls are TRBV6-1 and TRBJ1-1; 7 bases fit TRBD1. CDR1 is MNHNS, CDR2 SASEGT, per germline. Trimming took 3 bases from V and 8 from J; bases not matched to a gene: 12. The CDR3 runs to 15 residues. DNA for the CDR3: TGTGCCAGCAGTGATCAATTCCGGGACAGAAGGGAAGCTTTCTTT. Translating gives CASSDQFRDRREAFF.

V is TRBV7-6 and J is TRBJ1-2; TRBD1 matches at 7 bases. J was trimmed by 7 bases and V by 3 bases; bases with no gene match: 5. This CDR3 is 13 amino acids long. CDR1 is SGHVS and CDR2 is FNYEAQ in the germline V gene. The CDR3 nucleotides are TGTGCCAGCAGCTTTACAGGGGCCGGTGGCTACACCTTC. Its protein product is CASSFTGAGGYTF.

The chain joins TRBV6-4 to TRBJ2-5; 14 bases line up with TRBD2. From germline, CDR1 is MRHNA and CDR2 SNTAGT. This CDR3 region has 16 residues. V lost 0 bases to trimming and J lost 5 bases; unmatched junction nucleotides: 2. The DNA of the CDR3 is TGTGCCAGCAGTGACTCGACTAGCGGGGGGGCCGAGACCCAGTACTTC. Its translation is CASSDSTSGGAETQYF.

The chain couples TRBV9 to TRBJ2-1; 12 bases match TRBD2. CDR1 and CDR2 (germline): SGDLS, YYNGEE. J lost 4 bases, V lost 0 bases, and 5 bases had no gene match. This CDR3 comprises 17 residues. CDR3 in DNA: TGTGCCAGCAGCGTAGGACTAGCGGGAGTCTGGTACAATGAGCAGTTCTTC. It specifies CASSVGLAGVWYNEQFF.

The rearrangement uses TRBV7-2 and TRBJ2-7, with TRBD2 matching 12 bases. Germline CDR1 reads SGHTA; CDR2 reads FQGNSA. The CDR3 spans 18 residues. V trimming: 1 base; J trimming: 1 base; junction bases outside the gene matches: 8. CDR3 sequence reads: CASSLGPSGGAGSYEQYF. The DNA of the CDR3 is TGTGCCAGCAGCTTAGGCCCTAGCGGGGGGGCCGGGTCCTACGAGCAGTACTTC. The variable domain in full, completed from reference TRBV7-2 and TRBJ2-7, reads GAGVSQSPSNKVTEKGKDVELRCDPISGHTALYWYRQSLGQGLEFLIYFQGNSAPDKSGLPSDRFSAERTGGSVSTLTIQRTQQEDSAVYLCASSLGPSGGAGSYEQYFGPGTRLTVT.

The chain recombines TRBV11-2 with TRBJ2-1; possibly TRBD2 for D (7 bases). Germline lookup yields CDR1 SGHAT and CDR2 FQNNGV. There are 16 residues in the CDR3. The V end was cut by 4 bases, the J end by 6 bases, with 19 bases between. In DNA, the CDR3 is TGTGCCAGCAGCTGGAGGGGGGGGCAGTTATCCAATGAGCAGTTCTTC. Its translation is CASSWRGGQLSNEQFF.

This clone was seen a handful of times. This chain links TRBV24-1 with TRBJ2-1; 11 positions match TRBD2. J gave up 7 bases and V 4 bases, and 11 bases lay outside the gene matches. The CDR3 sequence is 17 residues long. The germline V gene has CDR1 KGHDR and CDR2 SFDVKD. The CDR3 protein is CATSDPETSGIVNEQFF. In DNA form, the CDR3 reads TGTGCCACCAGTGACCCCGAGACTAGCGGGATTGTAAATGAGCAGTTCTTC.

The chain combines TRBV7-9 with TRBJ2-1, with D possibly being TRBD2 (5 bases). Germline values: CDR1 SEHNR, CDR2 FQNEAQ (reference sequence). The CDR3 consists of 15 residues. V lost 5 bases and J lost 4, with 15 bases in between. The CDR3 DNA reads TGTGCCAGCAGCAGAGCGGCGAGGCCGTACAATGAGCAGTTCTTC. As protein: CASSRAARPYNEQFF.

CDR3 sequence reads: CASSLPLVGGPDTQYF. CDR3 DNA: TGTGCCAGCAGTTTACCCCTAGTCGGGGGGCCCGATACGCAGTATTTT. The chain links TRBV28 to TRBJ2-3, with a tentative D call TRBD2 (7 bases). CDR1 is MDHEN, CDR2 SYDVKM, per germline. CDR3 size: 16 residues. Deletions cut 2 bases from V and 6 bases from J, with 18 bases between.

The J gene is TRBJ1-2, the V gene TRBV7-9; D might be TRBD1 (6 bases). The CDR3 covers 15 residues. Germline lookup yields CDR1 SEHNR and CDR2 FQNEAQ (reference sequence). V lost 1 base and J lost 0, with 9 bases in between. The CDR3 coding sequence is TGTGCCAGCAGCTTAGACAGGGCTGCTAACTATGGCTACACCTTC. It translates to CASSLDRAANYGYTF.

The chain links TRBV12-5 to TRBJ1-4; D is possibly TRBD1 (6 bases). Trimming removed 2 bases from V and 8 bases from J, with 18 bases in between. The CDR3 is made up of 16 amino acids. Germline CDR1 and CDR2: LGHNT and FRNRAP. The CDR3 protein is CASGLTTTGMREKLFF. In DNA form, the CDR3 reads TGTGCTAGTGGTTTGACGACGACAGGTATGCGGGAAAAACTGTTTTTT. Full variable domain (outside the CDR3, taken from reference TRBV12-5 and TRBJ1-4): DARVTQTPRHKVTEMGQEVTMRCQPILGHNTVFWYRQTMMQGLELLAYFRNRAPLDDSGMPKDRFSAEMPDATLATLKIQPSEPRDSAVYFCASGLTTTGMREKLFFGSGTQLSVL.

Only a few counts were recorded for this clone. This sequence joins TRBV7-9 and TRBJ1-6, with D maybe TRBD1 (5 bases). The V end lost 4 bases, the J end lost 6 bases, and 16 bases lay between the germline ends. The CDR3 runs to 16 residues. Germline CDR1 and CDR2: SEHNR and FQNEAQ (reference sequence). The CDR3 loop reads CASSSRGVSSNSPLHF. CDR3 sequence (DNA): TGTGCCAGCAGCTCCCGGGGGGTGAGTAGTAATTCACCCCTCCACTTT.

In this sample, this clone turned up a few times. V is TRBV27 and J is TRBJ1-2, with 9 bases matching TRBD1. This CDR3 is 14 amino acids long. The V segment lost 8 bases and the J segment 7 bases; nucleotides outside the gene matches: 11. From germline, CDR1 is MNHEY and CDR2 SMNVEV (reference sequence). For the CDR3, the DNA is TGTGCCAGCGCCCGGGACAGGGAGTCGGCTGGCTACACCTTC. Translation: CASARDRESAGYTF.

The V call is TRBV7-9, the J call TRBJ1-1; D remains unclear. V lost 3 bases, J lost 1 base, and 6 bases lay in between. CDR1 is SEHNR and CDR2 is FQNEAQ in the germline V gene (reference sequence). The CDR3 contains 13 residues. CDR3 sequence reads: CASSLPANTEAFF. The CDR3 region has the DNA TGTGCCAGCAGCTTGCCGGCGAACACTGAAGCTTTCTTT. Filled out from reference TRBV7-9 and TRBJ1-1, the complete variable domain reads DTGVSQNPRHKITKRGQNVTFRCDPISEHNRLYWYRQTLGQGPEFLTYFQNEAQLEKSRLLSDRFSAERPKGSFSTLEIQRTEQGDSAMYLCASSLPANTEAFFGQGTRLTVV.

The gene calls are TRBV5-1 and TRBJ1-1; D gene ambiguous. Germline V gene lookup returns CDR1 SGHRS and CDR2 YFSETQ. The CDR3 contains 14 residues. With 4 bases removed from V and 0 bases from J, the gap between germline ends came to 10 bases. The CDR3 nucleotides read TGCGCCAGCAGCCCGTTTAGTTTGAACACTGAAGCTTTCTTT. Its protein product is CASSPFSLNTEAFF.

J is TRBJ2-7 and V is TRBV27; 9 bases fit TRBD1. This CDR3 contains 16 residues. The ends lost 1 base at V and 4 bases at J; junction bases unmatched: 8. Germline lookup yields CDR1 MNHEY and CDR2 SMNVEV (reference sequence). CDR3 in amino acids: CASSLYGTGRGYEQYF. In DNA, the CDR3 is TGTGCCAGCAGTTTATATGGGACAGGGCGAGGTTACGAGCAGTACTTC.

V is TRBV30 and J is TRBJ1-4; 7 bases are a match to TRBD1. From germline, CDR1 is GTSNPN and CDR2 SVGIG (reference sequence). With 5 bases clipped from V and 8 bases from J, the junction kept 17 bases outside the gene matches. This CDR3 spans 16 amino acids. DNA of the CDR3: TGTGCCTGGGATTCTGGGCGGGACAGCGTTAGGGAAAAACTGTTTTTT. As protein: CAWDSGRDSVREKLFF.

The chain couples TRBV15 to TRBJ2-5; D is uncertain. Trimming took 5 bases from V and 2 from J, leaving 9 bases between them. The CDR3 totals 13 residues. The germline CDR1 and CDR2 sequences are LNHNV and YYDKDF (reference sequence). The CDR3 protein is CATSLQRQETQYF. The CDR3 DNA is TGTGCCACCAGCCTACAGAGACAAGAGACCCAGTACTTC.

The J gene is TRBJ1-4, the V gene TRBV19; 11 positions match TRBD1. CDR1 and CDR2 (germline): LNHDA, SQIVND (reference sequence). Trimming removed 3 bases from V and 12 bases from J; junction bases left unmatched: 3. The CDR3 spans 13 residues. The CDR3 here is CASSIGQGAELFF. The CDR3 DNA reads TGTGCCAGTAGTATTGGACAGGGGGCGGAACTGTTTTTT.